Listed below are T cell receptor beta chains from one sample, sequenced in a study of blood T cell repertoires in COVID-19. TCRdb's table, derived via immunoSEQ multiplex PCR, lists solely in-frame clones and lacks some. Found here are 120,000 to 150,000 clones, 70% to 85% of them singletons; the top ten hold under 4.5%. Sequencing was performed on peripheral blood. Source of these receptors: a man in his sixties with acute or convalescent COVID-19. Each CDR3 is given with its conserved first and last residue. Fields, in order: V gene, D gene, clone size, J gene, CDR3 protein, CDR3 DNA. The D gene is left open where the match is weak. Clone size is stated in some rows and not others, as once, few, many or a class when expanded.

v_call: TRBV27; d_call: TRBD2; clone_size: once; j_call: TRBJ2-3; cdr3_aa: CVSSGTSGKRTDTQYF; cdr3_nt: TGTGTCAGCAGTGGGACTAGCGGGAAGCGCACAGATACGCAGTATTTT
v_call: TRBV7-2; d_call: NA; clone_size: NA; j_call: TRBJ2-1; cdr3_aa: CASRSFNEQFF; cdr3_nt: TGTGCCAGCAGATCATTTAATGAGCAGTTCTTC
v_call: TRBV6-5; d_call: TRBD1; clone_size: NA; j_call: TRBJ1-2; cdr3_aa: CASSQTGVHGYTF; cdr3_nt: TGTGCCAGCAGCCAGACAGGGGTCCATGGCTACACCTTC
v_call: TRBV4-1; d_call: NA; clone_size: few; j_call: TRBJ2-3; cdr3_aa: CASSQLIGSTDTQYF; cdr3_nt: TGCGCCAGCAGCCAATTAATCGGGAGCACAGATACGCAGTATTTT
v_call: TRBV30; d_call: NA; clone_size: NA; j_call: TRBJ1-3; cdr3_aa: CAWSRDSGSGNTIYF; cdr3_nt: TGTGCCTGGAGCCGGGACTCAGGCTCTGGAAACACCATATATTTT
v_call: TRBV30; d_call: TRBD1; clone_size: NA; j_call: TRBJ2-5; cdr3_aa: CATGTGGLETQYF; cdr3_nt: TGTGCTACAGGGACAGGGGGCTTAGAGACCCAGTACTTC
v_call: TRBV12-3/TRBV12-4; d_call: NA; clone_size: NA; j_call: TRBJ1-1; cdr3_aa: CASSRLNTEAFF; cdr3_nt: TGTGCCAGCAGTCGACTTAACACTGAAGCTTTCTTT
v_call: TRBV7-2; d_call: TRBD1; clone_size: NA; j_call: TRBJ1-6; cdr3_aa: CASSQRTGDSPLHF; cdr3_nt: TGTGCCAGCAGCCAGAGGACAGGGGACTCACCCCTCCACTTT
v_call: TRBV29-1; d_call: TRBD1; clone_size: NA; j_call: TRBJ2-2; cdr3_aa: CSVGQGANTGELFF; cdr3_nt: TGCAGCGTTGGACAGGGCGCGAACACCGGGGAGCTGTTTTTT
v_call: TRBV19; d_call: TRBD1; clone_size: NA; j_call: TRBJ1-1; cdr3_aa: CASSRDRTLSPNTEAFF; cdr3_nt: TGTGCCAGTAGCCGGGACAGGACTCTGTCACCGAACACTGAAGCTTTCTTT
v_call: TRBV27; d_call: NA; clone_size: NA; j_call: TRBJ1-5; cdr3_aa: CASSPEGRSNQPQHF; cdr3_nt: TGTGCCAGCAGTCCGGAGGGTAGGAGCAATCAGCCCCAGCATTTT
v_call: TRBV29-1; d_call: NA; clone_size: NA; j_call: TRBJ1-5; cdr3_aa: CSVGGINQPQHF; cdr3_nt: TGCAGCGTTGGAGGGATCAATCAGCCCCAGCATTTT
v_call: TRBV9; d_call: TRBD1; clone_size: NA; j_call: TRBJ2-7; cdr3_aa: CASSVATGQGYEQYF; cdr3_nt: TGTGCCAGCAGCGTAGCTACAGGACAGGGGTACGAGCAGTACTTC